This TCR beta chain was recorded in a study of blood T cell repertoires in COVID-19. Generated by immunoSEQ multiplex PCR, the TCRdb table keeps only in-frame clones and is missing some. This sample yields under 250,000 clones, of which roughly 85% are seen a single time; approximately 2.3% belongs to the top ten. Those enrolled in Seattle joined during active infection and were followed longitudinally afterward. CDR1 is LNHDA, CDR2 SQIVND, per germline (reference sequence). The ends lost 4 bases at V and 5 bases at J; junction bases unmatched: 5. This CDR3 is built from 13 residues. The TCR comes from a woman in her 70s with COVID-19, enrolled during active disease. The rearrangement links TRBV19 to TRBJ2-7; TRBD2 aligns across 7 bases. Sequencing was performed on peripheral blood. The CDR3 region has the DNA TGTGCCAGTAGTAAGGGAGGGGCCAACGAGCAGTACTTC. Amino acid sequence: CASSKGGANEQYF.